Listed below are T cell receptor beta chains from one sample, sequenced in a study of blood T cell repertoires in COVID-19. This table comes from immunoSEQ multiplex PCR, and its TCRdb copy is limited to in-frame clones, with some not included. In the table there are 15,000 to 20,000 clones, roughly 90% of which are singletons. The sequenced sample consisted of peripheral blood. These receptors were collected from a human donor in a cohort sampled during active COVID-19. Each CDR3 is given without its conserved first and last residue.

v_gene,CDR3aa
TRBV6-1,ASSDAGLASGNTIY
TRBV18,ASSRSNRGFAGELF
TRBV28,ASSRGRDNEQF
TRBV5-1,ASSPAGGQGQPQH
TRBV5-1,ASSLGQALTEAF
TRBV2,ASSESRRAFRHEQY
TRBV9,ASSVGDRATEAF
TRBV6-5,ASKTGQGPEAF
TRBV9,ASRPLGQGVETQY
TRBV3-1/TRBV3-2,ASSQGGRLNTEAF
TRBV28,ASSFREGNNSPLH
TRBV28,ASSSAARGAF
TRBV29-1,SVVDRSADTQY
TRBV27,ASSLSGTGNYEQY
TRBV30,ARKLALNTEAF
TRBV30,AWRPSGAAYNEQF
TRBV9,ASSVASGGYNEQF
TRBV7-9,ASRGLAGYTDTQY
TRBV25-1,ASSNTGYHQETQY
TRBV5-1,ASSTVRGENTEAF
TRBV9,ASSQGLARDTQY
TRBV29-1,SVRQGLQETQY
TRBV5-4,ASSLTGGYEQF
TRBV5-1,ASSFNSGVLETQY
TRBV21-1,ASSNGQGGNQPQH
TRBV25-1,ASSGDTPRTYEQY
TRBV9,ASSVATANTEAF
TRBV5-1,ASQDSQYNEQF
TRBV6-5,ASSYSPQETQY
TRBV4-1,ASSLGQGSYEQY
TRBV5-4,ASSLRQGKAEQY
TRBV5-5,ASYRLAGSTDTQY